The 32 T cell receptor beta chains listed next were all sequenced from one sample in a study of a mutant IDH1 vaccine in newly diagnosed glioma. Time point denoted: week 47, end of study. Doses of 300 ug of mutant IDH1 20-mer peptide were given with topical imiquimod. Which antigens these TCRs recognize remains unknown. The assay was immunoSEQ multiplex PCR, and TCRdb's table has in-frame clones only and misses some. There are tens of thousands of clones in the sample; more than 65% occur only once, and around 28% lies in the top ten. Here the sequenced sample was PBMCs, taken from a glioma patient whose treatment included an IDH1 peptide vaccine. All receptors come from a man aged 25 to 40 with glioma.

This chain connects TRBV7-9 to TRBJ2-3, with 7 positions matching TRBD2. With V trimmed by 5 bases and J by 1 base, 3 bases remained unmatched. CDR1 and CDR2 from the germline V gene are SEHNR and FQNEAQ (reference sequence). CDR3 length: 14 amino acids. The CDR3 nucleotides are TGTGCCAGCAGCGTACGGGGGGGCACAGATACGCAGTATTTT. Translation gives CASSVRGGTDTQYF.

J is TRBJ1-5 and V is TRBV7-2, with 9 bases matching TRBD1. The CDR3 covers 15 residues. The trim removed 5 bases at V and 7 bases at J, leaving 9 bases unmatched. Germline V gene data show CDR1 as SGHTA and CDR2 as FQGNSA. The CDR3 sequence is CASSRDRATWQPQHF. CDR3 nucleotide sequence: TGTGCCAGCAGCCGGGACAGGGCAACTTGGCAGCCCCAGCATTTT.

The chain employs TRBV19 and TRBJ1-1; D gene uncertain. Germline assignment: CDR1 LNHDA and CDR2 SQIVND (reference sequence). The ends were cut back, 7 bases at V and 1 base at J, with 10 bases in the middle. There are 13 residues in the CDR3. The CDR3: CASTPRQNTEAFF. For the CDR3, the DNA is TGTGCCAGTACCCCTCGACAGAACACTGAAGCTTTCTTT.

The chain recombines TRBV30 with TRBJ1-2; unclear D gene. Germline CDR1 and CDR2: GTSNPN and SVGIG (reference sequence). The length of the CDR3 is 12 residues. V lost 5 bases and J 3 bases, leaving 10 bases between the germline ends. CDR3 in amino acids: CAWGREDYGYTF. CDR3 nucleotide sequence: TGTGCCTGGGGCCGGGAAGACTATGGCTACACCTTC.

This clone came up once. This chain joins TRBV10-2 and TRBJ2-5; 11 bases align to TRBD2. Germline loops: CDR1 WSHSY, CDR2 SAAADI. After removal of 6 bases from V and 0 bases from J, the junction contained 9 bases not matched to a gene. This CDR3 contains 17 residues. The CDR3 protein is CASRAGTSGVYQETQYF. The CDR3 DNA follows: TGCGCCAGCAGGGCCGGGACTAGCGGAGTGTACCAAGAGACCCAGTACTTC.

The CDR3 sequence is CASSDRAGANVLTF. Here the CDR3 DNA reads TGTGCCAGCAGTGACAGGGCGGGGGCCAACGTCCTGACTTTC. The chain recombines TRBV6-4 with TRBJ2-6; D is undetermined. The germline V gene encodes CDR1 MRHNA and CDR2 SNTAGT. Trimming took 2 bases from V and 4 from J, leaving 6 bases between them. The CDR3 is 14 amino acids.

V gene TRBV5-1 combines with J gene TRBJ2-7; D is unclear. Germline CDR1 reads SGHRS; CDR2 reads YFSETQ. The V and J ends lost 2 bases and 5 bases respectively, with 14 bases between them. The CDR3 totals 14 residues. CDR3 DNA: TGCGCCAGCAGCTTTGACGGGCAGGTAGACGAGCAGTACTTC. The encoded protein is CASSFDGQVDEQYF.

This chain links TRBV4-1 with TRBJ1-5; a possible D gene is TRBD1 (6 bases). V lost 1 base and J lost 6, with 13 bases in between. The germline gives CDR1 MGHRA, CDR2 YSYEKL. The CDR3 consists of 15 residues. The DNA for the CDR3 is TGCGCCAGCAGCCAAGTGCAGGGGCATGGTCAGCCCCAGCATTTT. Its translation: CASSQVQGHGQPQHF.

The chain is built from TRBV11-3 and TRBJ2-3, with D uncertain. CDR3 length equals 13 residues. Germline CDR1 is SGHNT and CDR2 is YENEEA. Trimming removed 3 bases at V and 4 bases at J, with 8 bases between. CDR3 DNA sequence: TGTGCCAGCAGCTTGAATTTTCCAGATACGCAGTATTTT. It specifies CASSLNFPDTQYF.

This sequence joins TRBV2 and TRBJ2-1; D call uncertain. This CDR3 has 12 residues. Germline V CDR1 and CDR2: SNHLY, FYNNEI. Trimming removed 7 bases at V and 8 bases at J, with 12 bases between. The CDR3 loop reads CASTGPRYEQFF. CDR3 DNA sequence: TGTGCCAGCACTGGGCCTCGCTATGAGCAGTTCTTC. Combining the CDR3 with reference TRBV2 and TRBJ2-1 gives the whole variable domain EPEVTQTPSHQVTQMGQEVILRCVPISNHLYFYWYRQILGQKVEFLVSFYNNEISEKSEIFDDQFSVERPDGSNFTLKIRSTKLEDSAMYFCASTGPRYEQFFGPGTRLTVL.

The chain recombines TRBV5-1 with TRBJ2-7, with D maybe TRBD1 (5 bases). Germline V lookup: CDR1 SGHRS, CDR2 YFSETQ. The CDR3 runs 15 residues. V lost 1 base and J lost 7, with 18 bases in between. DNA of the CDR3: TGCGCCAGCAGCTTGACATCGCTACAGGTTTGGGAGCAGTACTTC. Protein: CASSLTSLQVWEQYF.

The rearrangement joins TRBV4-3 to TRBJ1-3; no firm D call. With 1 base removed from V and 0 bases from J, the gap between germline ends came to 7 bases. CDR3 length: 15 residues. Germline V gene lookup returns CDR1 LGHNA and CDR2 YSLEER. CDR3 coding DNA: TGCGCCAGCAGCCAAGCCCATAACTCTGGAAACACCATATATTTT. As protein: CASSQAHNSGNTIYF.

The chain recombines TRBV27 with TRBJ2-3; 7 bases align to TRBD2. This CDR3 region has 16 residues. Germline V gene sequence: CDR1 MNHEY, CDR2 SMNVEV (reference sequence). V lost 5 bases, J lost 2 bases, and 10 bases stayed unmatched. The CDR3 reads CASSPRSGRYTDTQYF. For the CDR3, the DNA is TGTGCCAGCAGTCCCCGTAGCGGGCGATACACAGATACGCAGTATTTT.

The rearrangement joins TRBV5-4 to TRBJ1-2, with TRBD1 identical over 9 bases. The CDR3 is 14 amino acids. The trim removed 4 bases at V and 4 bases at J, leaving 5 bases unmatched. CDR1 is SGHNT and CDR2 is YYREEE in the germline V gene (reference sequence). CDR3 nucleotides: TGTGCCAGCAGCCCTGGACAGGGGCTCTATGGCTACACCTTC. It yields the protein CASSPGQGLYGYTF. Full variable domain (outside the CDR3, taken from reference TRBV5-4 and TRBJ1-2): ETGVTQSPTHLIKTRGQQVTLRCSSQSGHNTVSWYQQALGQGPQFIFQYYREEENGRGNFPPRFSGLQFPNYSSELNVNALELDDSALYLCASSPGQGLYGYTFGSGTRLTVV.

This clone has more than one count but fewer than ten. The J gene is TRBJ1-2, the V gene TRBV27, with 8 bases lining up with TRBD1. CDR3 size: 15 residues. J lost 6 bases, V lost 4 bases, and 10 bases had no gene match. CDR1 is MNHEY and CDR2 is SMNVEV in the germline V gene (reference sequence). This CDR3 reads CASSSDRDHWNGYTF. As DNA, the CDR3 is TGTGCCAGCAGTTCGGACAGGGATCATTGGAATGGCTACACCTTC.

This clone has more than one count but fewer than ten. This chain uses TRBV30 with TRBJ2-5, with TRBD1 as a possible D gene (5 bases). The germline V gene encodes CDR1 GTSNPN and CDR2 SVGIG (reference sequence). CDR3 length equals 15 residues. The V end was cut by 3 bases, the J end by 2 bases, with 16 bases between. The CDR3 loop is CAWSQDTWGQETQYF. The CDR3 DNA follows: TGTGCCTGGAGCCAGGACACTTGGGGACAAGAGACCCAGTACTTC.

The chain carries TRBV30 and TRBJ2-1; D might be TRBD1 or TRBD2, each matching 5 bases. Trimming cost V 1 base and J 6 bases, with 10 bases left between them. CDR3 length: 13 residues. Germline V gives CDR1 GTSNPN, CDR2 SVGIG (reference sequence). The CDR3 spells CAWSEGRINEQFF. The CDR3 nucleotides are TGTGCCTGGAGTGAGGGACGGATCAATGAGCAGTTCTTC.

The chain combines TRBV7-2 with TRBJ2-3; weak D call: TRBD1 (6 bases). This CDR3 comprises 15 residues. Per the germline V gene, CDR1 is SGHTA and CDR2 is FQGNSA. V lost 4 bases and J 0 bases, leaving 11 bases between the germline ends. The CDR3 spells CASSSGTYSTDTQYF. CDR3 in DNA: TGTGCCAGCAGCTCGGGGACATACAGCACAGATACGCAGTATTTT.

V is TRBV4-1 and J is TRBJ2-2; TRBD2 matches 11 bases. There are 15 residues in the CDR3. CDR1 and CDR2 from the germline V gene are MGHRA and YSYEKL. Unmatched junction bases numbered 5, after V lost 6 bases and J lost 5 bases. CDR3 nucleotide sequence: TGCGCCAGCAGTCTTAGCGGGGGGGCAACCGGGGAGCTGTTTTTT. This translates into CASSLSGGATGELFF.

This clone was detected a few times. The chain couples TRBV5-1 to TRBJ2-7; maybe TRBD1 (5 bases). V lost 0 bases to trimming and J lost 2 bases, with 12 bases between them. Germline CDR1 is SGHRS and CDR2 is YFSETQ. This CDR3 is 15 amino acids long. CDR3 sequence (DNA): TGCGCCAGCAGCTTGGCCGTGGGCAGGGCCTACGAGCAGTACTTC. It encodes CASSLAVGRAYEQYF. The entire variable domain, with the rest obtained from reference TRBV5-1 and TRBJ2-7, is as follows: KAGVTQTPRYLIKTRGQQVTLSCSPISGHRSVSWYQQTPGQGLQFLFEYFSETQRNKGNFPGRFSGRQFSNSRSEMNVSTLELGDSALYLCASSLAVGRAYEQYFGPGTRLTVT.

V and J are TRBV7-9 and TRBJ1-2; D not resolved. Per the germline V gene, CDR1 is SEHNR and CDR2 is FQNEAQ (reference sequence). Trimming removed 1 base from V and 2 bases from J, with 11 bases in between. This CDR3 is 15 amino acids long. The CDR3 sequence: CASSLDTVSNYGYTF. The CDR3 DNA is TGTGCCAGCAGCTTAGATACGGTATCGAACTATGGCTACACCTTC.

CDR3 region: CASSPRGEAETQYF. Here the CDR3 DNA reads TGTGCCAGCAGCCCCCGGGGGGAGGCAGAGACCCAGTACTTC. The chain recombines TRBV5-4 with TRBJ2-5; TRBD2 matches at 7 bases. The germline V gene encodes CDR1 SGHNT and CDR2 YYREEE (reference sequence). The CDR3 has 14 amino acids. V shed 4 bases and J 4 bases; nucleotides not matched to a gene: 7.

This clone was seen a single time. The V call is TRBV11-3, the J call TRBJ2-2, with a weak D call TRBD1 (5 bases). This CDR3 region has 13 residues. The V gene lost 2 bases and the J gene lost 6 bases, with 7 bases spanning the gap. Per the germline V gene, CDR1 is SGHNT and CDR2 is YENEEA. The CDR3 here is CASSLQGAGELFF. The CDR3 DNA is TGTGCCAGCAGCTTACAGGGTGCCGGGGAGCTGTTTTTT. Complete variable domain (other parts from reference TRBV11-3 and TRBJ2-2): EAGVVQSPRYKIIEKKQPVAFWCNPISGHNTLYWYLQNLGQGPELLIRYENEEAVDDSQLPKDRFSAERLKGVDSTLKIQPAELGDSAVYLCASSLQGAGELFFGEGSRLTVL.

The rearrangement uses TRBV30 and TRBJ1-6, with unresolved D. V was shortened by 5 bases and J by 8 bases, with 10 bases between the two germline ends. Germline V gives CDR1 GTSNPN, CDR2 SVGIG (reference sequence). The CDR3 loop spans 12 amino acids. CDR3 nucleotide sequence: TGTGCCTGGTCAGGACCGGATTCACCCCTCCACTTT. Translating gives CAWSGPDSPLHF.

This chain joins TRBV5-6 and TRBJ2-7; the D gene could be TRBD1 or TRBD2 (8 bases each). This CDR3 comprises 15 residues. The V end lost 1 base, the J end lost 7 bases, and 18 bases lay between the germline ends. Germline-derived CDR1 and CDR2 are SGHDT and YYEEEE. CDR3 coding DNA: TGTGCCAGCAGCTTGTGGGACAGGCTAGCGGGTGAGCAGTACTTC. It specifies CASSLWDRLAGEQYF.

The J gene is TRBJ2-7, the V gene TRBV29-1, with D tentatively TRBD1 (6 bases). CDR3 length: 16 amino acids. V was pared by 1 base and J by 4 bases, with 20 bases between. Germline assignment: CDR1 SQVTM and CDR2 ANQGSEA. The CDR3 nucleotides are TGCAGCGTTGAAGTCGCGGACAGCCTGAAGGCGTACGAGCAGTACTTC. This codes for CSVEVADSLKAYEQYF.

V usage is TRBV30 and J usage is TRBJ2-3, with D possibly being TRBD2 (5 bases). The CDR3 length is 11 residues. Germline-derived CDR1 and CDR2 are GTSNPN and SVGIG (reference sequence). V lost 3 bases and J lost 5, with 6 bases in between. Here the CDR3 reads CAWSAGDTQYF. The CDR3 coding sequence is TGTGCCTGGAGCGCGGGAGATACGCAGTATTTT.

The chain recombines TRBV5-6 with TRBJ1-3; D remains unclear. The V gene lost 0 bases and the J gene lost 0 bases, with 7 bases spanning the gap. The CDR3 length is 15 residues. Germline assignment: CDR1 SGHDT and CDR2 YYEEEE. CDR3 loop: CASSLDTYSGNTIYF. Here the CDR3 DNA reads TGTGCCAGCAGCTTGGACACTTACTCTGGAAACACCATATATTTT.

J is TRBJ1-1 and V is TRBV2; 8 bases are shared with TRBD1. The V and J ends lost 0 bases and 3 bases, in that order; junction bases with no gene match: 3. The germline CDR1 and CDR2 sequences are SNHLY and FYNNEI. This CDR3 spans 15 amino acids. The CDR3 is CASSEAQDRDTEAFF. CDR3 sequence (DNA): TGTGCCAGCAGTGAAGCTCAGGACAGGGACACTGAAGCTTTCTTT.

The table lists this clone with a few counts. V and J are TRBV10-3 and TRBJ2-1; a possible D gene is TRBD2 (5 bases). This CDR3 is built from 16 residues. V lost 0 bases to trimming and J lost 8 bases, with 17 bases between them. Germline V gene sequence: CDR1 ENHRY, CDR2 SYGVKD. The CDR3: CAISESVVEEVDEQFF. CDR3 DNA: TGTGCCATCAGTGAGTCGGTAGTTGAGGAGGTCGATGAGCAGTTCTTC.

V is TRBV9 and J is TRBJ2-2; 15 nucleotides agree with TRBD2. This CDR3 contains 18 residues. CDR1 and CDR2 from the germline V gene are SGDLS and YYNGEE. The junction had 8 bases not matched to a gene; V was cut back by 3 bases and J by 5 bases. The CDR3 is CASSAKGLAGGVTGELFF. In nucleotides, the CDR3 is TGTGCCAGCAGCGCAAAGGGACTAGCGGGAGGTGTTACCGGGGAGCTGTTTTTT.

The chain carries TRBV2 and TRBJ1-2; 9 nucleotides align to TRBD1. The CDR3 consists of 14 residues. J lost 6 bases, V lost 5 bases, and 7 bases had no gene match. CDR1 SNHLY and CDR2 FYNNEI come from the germline V gene. CDR3 sequence reads: CASSRDRDKNGYTF. As DNA, the CDR3 is TGTGCCAGCAGTCGGGACAGGGATAAGAATGGCTACACCTTC.